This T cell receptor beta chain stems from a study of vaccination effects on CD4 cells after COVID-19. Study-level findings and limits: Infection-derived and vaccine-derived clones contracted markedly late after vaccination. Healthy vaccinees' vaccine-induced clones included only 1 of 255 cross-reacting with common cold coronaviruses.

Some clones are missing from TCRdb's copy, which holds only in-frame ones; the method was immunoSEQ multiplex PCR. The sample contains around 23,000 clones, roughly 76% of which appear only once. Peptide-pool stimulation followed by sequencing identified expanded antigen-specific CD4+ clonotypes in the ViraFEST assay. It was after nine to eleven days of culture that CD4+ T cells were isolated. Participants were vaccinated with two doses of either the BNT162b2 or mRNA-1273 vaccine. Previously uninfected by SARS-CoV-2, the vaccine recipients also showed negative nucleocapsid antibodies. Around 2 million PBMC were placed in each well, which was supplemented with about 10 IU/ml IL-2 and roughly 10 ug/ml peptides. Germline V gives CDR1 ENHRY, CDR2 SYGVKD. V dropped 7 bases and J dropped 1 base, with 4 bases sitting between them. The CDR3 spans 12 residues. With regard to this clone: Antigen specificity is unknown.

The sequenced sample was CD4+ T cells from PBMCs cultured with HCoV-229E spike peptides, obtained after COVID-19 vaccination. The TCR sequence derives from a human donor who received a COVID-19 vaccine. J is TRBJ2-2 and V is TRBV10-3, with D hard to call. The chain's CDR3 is CAITGNTGELFF. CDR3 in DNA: TGTGCCATCACGGGGAACACCGGGGAGCTGTTTTTT.